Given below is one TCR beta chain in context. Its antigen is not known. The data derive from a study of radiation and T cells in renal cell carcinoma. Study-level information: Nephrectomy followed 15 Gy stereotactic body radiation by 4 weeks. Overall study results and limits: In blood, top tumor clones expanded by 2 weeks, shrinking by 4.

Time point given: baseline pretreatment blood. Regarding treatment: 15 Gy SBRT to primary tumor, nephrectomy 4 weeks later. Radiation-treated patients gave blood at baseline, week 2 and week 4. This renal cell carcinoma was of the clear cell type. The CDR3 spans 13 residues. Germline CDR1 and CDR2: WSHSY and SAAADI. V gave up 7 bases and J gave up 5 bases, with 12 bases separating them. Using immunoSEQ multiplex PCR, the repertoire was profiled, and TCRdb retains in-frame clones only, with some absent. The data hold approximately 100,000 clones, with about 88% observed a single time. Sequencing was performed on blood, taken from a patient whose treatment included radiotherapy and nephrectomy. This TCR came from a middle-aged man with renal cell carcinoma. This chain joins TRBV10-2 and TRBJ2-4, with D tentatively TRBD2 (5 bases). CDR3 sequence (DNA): TGCGCCAGCACCCTCGGAGGTGAAAACATTCAGTACTTC. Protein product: CASTLGGENIQYF.